Shown below are 12 T cell receptor beta chains from a single sample sequenced in a study of regulatory T cells in long-lasting Graves disease. The time point was: newly diagnosed GD, antithyroid drugs for less than 3 months. RNA from PBMCs was the source of the TCR library. Construction of the TCR beta libraries employed iRepertoire HTBI primers in conjunction with Arm-PCR of CDR3 regions. MiXCR, run by TCRdb on the multiplex PCR reads, gives a single entry per CDR3 protein. The table lists approximately 540,000 distinct CDR3 sequences, 9.5% to 15% of them singletons. This sample was also put to use in a study of T cells in Graves' hyperthyroidism and ophthalmopathy.

Material: peripheral blood mononuclear cells (PBMCs), obtained at new diagnosis, from a patient treated with antithyroid drugs. Every receptor here comes from a woman aged 30 to 39 with Graves disease.

Comment on this clonotype: A far larger clone is only one base removed, so a read error is likely. The CDR3 DNA is TGCGCCAGCAGCCAAGCATTGGACACTGAAGCTTTCTTT. This codes for CASSQALDTEAFF. V and J are TRBV4-3 and TRBJ1-1; D is unclear. V was shortened by 1 base and J by 3 bases, with 6 bases between the two germline ends. The CDR3 length is 13 residues. From germline, CDR1 is LGHNA and CDR2 YSLEER.

This clonotype was seen at least ten times. The chain couples TRBV18 to TRBJ2-2, with a weak D call TRBD2 (5 bases). Germline V lookup: CDR1 KGHSH, CDR2 LQKENI. This CDR3 is 14 amino acids long. Trimming cost V 1 base and J 6 bases, with 9 bases left between them. The CDR3: CASSPLPSSGELFF. The CDR3 bases are TGTGCCAGCTCACCACTTCCTAGCTCCGGGGAGCTGTTTTTT.

This clonotype was observed a few times. The chain employs TRBV6-2 or TRBV6-3 and TRBJ2-7, with TRBD2 identical over 7 bases. The V segment lost 1 base and the J segment 6 bases; nucleotides outside the gene matches: 9. Germline V gene sequence: CDR1 MNHEY, CDR2 SVGEGT. This CDR3 has 15 residues. CDR3 loop: CASSYFRGRRAEQYF. The DNA for the CDR3 is TGTGCCAGCAGTTACTTCCGCGGGAGAAGGGCCGAGCAGTACTTC.

This clonotype appeared many times. The chain combines TRBV6-1 with TRBJ2-1; a weak D match, TRBD2 (6 bases). The germline V and J ends were trimmed by 5 bases and 9 bases, with 17 bases remaining between them. The CDR3 extends over 14 amino acids. The germline gives CDR1 MNHNS, CDR2 SASEGT. The CDR3 sequence is CASSRASEVGEQFF. In nucleotides, the CDR3 is TGTGCCAGCAGTAGGGCTAGCGAGGTGGGTGAGCAGTTCTTC.

This chain connects TRBV7-2 to TRBJ2-2; TRBD2 matches at 11 bases. With 1 base clipped from V and 0 bases from J, the junction kept 7 bases outside the gene matches. Per germline, CDR1 SGHTA and CDR2 FQGNSA. The length of the CDR3 is 19 residues. The chain's CDR3 is CASSLGGSGRASNTGELFF. The CDR3 coding sequence is TGTGCCAGCAGCTTAGGCGGTAGCGGGAGGGCCTCGAACACCGGGGAGCTGTTTTTT. Based on the CDR3 plus reference TRBV7-2 and TRBJ2-2, the full variable domain is GAGVSQSPSNKVTEKGKDVELRCDPISGHTALYWYRQSLGQGLEFLIYFQGNSAPDKSGLPSDRFSAERTGGSVSTLTIQRTQQEDSAVYLCASSLGGSGRASNTGELFFGEGSRLTVL.

This clonotype was observed many times. The chain links TRBV30 to TRBJ1-1, with D unresolved. CDR3 size: 14 residues. V was trimmed by 2 bases and J by 1 base, leaving 11 bases between them. Germline V gene sequence: CDR1 GTSNPN, CDR2 SVGIG (reference sequence). CDR3 region: CAWSSLAGNTEAFF. In nucleotides, the CDR3 is TGTGCCTGGAGTTCGTTAGCAGGGAACACTGAAGCTTTCTTT.

The chain uses TRBV4-1 and TRBJ2-5, with 7 bases aligning to TRBD1. Trimming took 1 base from V and 9 from J; bases not matched to a gene: 8. CDR1 is MGHRA and CDR2 is YSYEKL in the germline V gene. The CDR3 is 14 residues long. This CDR3 reads CASSQVGTVEAQYF. CDR3 DNA: TGCGCCAGCAGCCAAGTCGGGACAGTTGAGGCCCAGTACTTC.

This clonotype has at least ten counts. This chain connects TRBV12-3 or TRBV12-4 to TRBJ2-7; the match to TRBD1 covers 11 bases. The CDR3 loop spans 16 amino acids. The J segment lost 5 bases and the V segment lost 2 bases, leaving 8 bases of the junction unmatched. The CDR3 DNA reads as TGTGCCAGCAGTTTACCTACCGGGACAGGGGGTAACGAGCAGTACTTC. This codes for CASSLPTGTGGNEQYF.

The CDR3, as DNA: TGTGCCAGCTCACCGGGACGGCCTTACACTGAAGCTTTCTTT. Protein sequence: CASSPGRPYTEAFF. The J gene is TRBJ1-1, the V gene TRBV18; D is possibly TRBD1 (5 bases). CDR3 length: 14 amino acids. Germline assignment: CDR1 KGHSH and CDR2 LQKENI. V was clipped by 3 bases and J by 3 bases, with 11 bases between them.

This clonotype was seen only a few times. The chain is built from TRBV28 and TRBJ1-1, with D perhaps matching TRBD1 (6 bases). The CDR3 totals 13 residues. Germline lookup yields CDR1 MDHEN and CDR2 SYDVKM. V lost 1 base to trimming and J lost 11 bases, with 14 bases between them. CDR3 residues: CASSLLRTEEAFF. CDR3 bases: TGTGCCAGCAGTTTATTAAGGACAGAAGAGGCTTTCTTT.

Comment on this clonotype: In this CDR3 the conserved last residue, phenylalanine or tryptophan, is missing, so a read error is likely. CDR3 sequence (DNA): TGTGCCAGCTCACCGGGACAGGGAGCCAACACTGAAGCTTTCCTT. Encoded protein: CASSPGQGANTEAFL. V usage is TRBV18 and J usage is TRBJ1-1; 9 nucleotides line up with TRBD1. V dropped 3 bases and J dropped 2; count of bases not matched to a gene: 4. The CDR3 extends over 15 amino acids. CDR1 is KGHSH and CDR2 is LQKENI in the germline V gene.

This clonotype has just a few counts. The gene calls are TRBV5-5 and TRBJ1-1; no firm D call. Trimming stripped 4 bases from V and 2 bases from J, with 12 bases between. The germline gives CDR1 SGHKS, CDR2 YYEKEE (reference sequence). The CDR3 runs to 14 residues. CDR3 in DNA: TGTGCCAGCAGCGAGGGTCACTTAAACACTGAAGCTTTCTTT. Protein: CASSEGHLNTEAFF.